This T cell receptor (beta chain) emerged from a study of shared clonotypes between healthy human individuals. The CDR3 spans 16 residues. The germline V gene encodes CDR1 LGHNA and CDR2 YNFKEQ. The V segment lost 2 bases and the J segment 3 bases; nucleotides outside the gene matches: 4. A deep-level run was used for the assay. When replicate PCRs were run on sorted subsets, they used about 220 ng DNA, about 30,000 T cell genomes. The repertoire was sequenced with immunoSEQ multiplex PCR; TCRdb's copy has only in-frame clones and lacks some. In the table there are more than 2,000,000 clones, approximately 95% of which are singletons. A single count supports this clone. Its antigen is not identified. Study-wide points: Read depth was anticipated to influence clonotype sharing among donors. Sorted-subset samples were not fully sequenced, rarefaction indicated.

Material for sequencing was naive CD4+ T cells from PBMCs. The sample's subset: CD45RA+ positively selected. The chain employs TRBV4-2 and TRBJ2-3; TRBD2 matches at 11 bases. The source is a man between 18 and 35 years old in good health. Some clones in this sample may be carry-over from other donors' samples. CDR3 nucleotide sequence: TGTGCCAGCAGCCAATTCACTAGCGGGAGTACAGATACGCAGTATTTT. Translated: CASSQFTSGSTDTQYF.